These 3 T cell receptor beta chains were sequenced from one sample in a study of cytomegalovirus exposure and HLA in healthy donors. A multiplex PCR was run with 60 Vbeta primers and 13 Jbeta primers. Repertoires were generated with immunoSEQ multiplex PCR, while TCRdb's copy carries only in-frame clones and drops some. The sample includes about 82,000 clones, over 9.5% of them seen just once. The sequencing input was PBMCs. These receptors originate from a man in his sixties in good health and CMV-seropositive.

This clone was seen more than once but under ten times. The chain combines TRBV6-6 with TRBJ1-6, with a weak D call TRBD1 (6 bases). Trimming cost V 8 bases and J 9 bases, with 20 bases left between them. Germline V CDR1 and CDR2: MNHNY, SVGAGI (reference sequence). This CDR3 is 15 amino acids long. The DNA for the CDR3 is TGTGCCAGCCTTGAGGCGCGAGGGGGAAGTTCACCCCTCCACTTT. Protein product: CASLEARGGSSPLHF.

This chain connects TRBV29-1 to TRBJ2-1; TRBD2 agrees at 16 bases. CDR3 size: 17 residues. CDR1 and CDR2 from the germline V gene are SQVTM and ANQGSEA. J was trimmed by 6 bases and V by 7 bases; bases with no gene match: 12. CDR3 amino acids: CSAGTSGLAGGPNEQFF. The CDR3 nucleotides are TGCAGCGCCGGGACCTCGGGACTAGCGGGAGGGCCCAATGAGCAGTTCTTC.

This clone showed up just a few times. The genes are TRBV25-1 and TRBJ2-1, with D possibly being TRBD2 (7 bases). The V end lost 4 bases, the J end lost 9 bases, and 13 bases lay between the germline ends. The germline V gene encodes CDR1 MGHDK and CDR2 SYGVNS. CDR3 length: 13 amino acids. CDR3 region: CASSGGGGIEQFF. CDR3 coding DNA: TGTGCCAGCAGTGGAGGGGGGGGGATTGAGCAGTTCTTC. Together with reference TRBV25-1 and TRBJ2-1, the CDR3 gives the full variable domain: EADIYQTPRYLVIGTGKKITLECSQTMGHDKMYWYQQDPGMELHLIHYSYGVNSTEKGDLSSESTVSRIRTEHFPLTLESARPSHTSQYLCASSGGGGIEQFFGPGTRLTVL.